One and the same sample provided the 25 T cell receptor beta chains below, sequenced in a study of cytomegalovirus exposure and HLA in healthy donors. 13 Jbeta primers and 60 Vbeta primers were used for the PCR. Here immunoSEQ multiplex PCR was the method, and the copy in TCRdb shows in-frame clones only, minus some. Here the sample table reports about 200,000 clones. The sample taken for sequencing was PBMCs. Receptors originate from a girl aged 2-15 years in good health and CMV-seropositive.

CDR3 protein: CASSLLHQETQYF. The CDR3 DNA sequence: TGTGCCAGCAGTTTACTACACCAAGAGACCCAGTACTTC. The genes are TRBV27 and TRBJ2-5; the D is unclear. In germline, CDR1 is MNHEY, CDR2 SMNVEV (reference sequence). V was cut by 2 bases and J by 0 bases, with 4 bases left in between. The CDR3 extends over 13 amino acids.

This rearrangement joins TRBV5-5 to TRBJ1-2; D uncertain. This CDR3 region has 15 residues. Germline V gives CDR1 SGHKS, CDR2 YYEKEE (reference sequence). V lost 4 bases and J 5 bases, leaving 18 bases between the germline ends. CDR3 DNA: TGTGCCAGCAGCCCTGGAGAAGGTGAAAGGTATGGCTACACCTTC. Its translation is CASSPGEGERYGYTF.

CDR3 sequence (DNA): TGTGCCAGCAGTTCGCGACCGGGACAGCCGACAACTAATGAAAAACTGTTTTTT. Protein: CASSSRPGQPTTNEKLFF. The V gene is TRBV28, the J gene TRBJ1-4; 7 nucleotides line up with TRBD1. V was pared by 4 bases and J by 0 bases, with 11 bases of the junction left unmatched. This CDR3 contains 18 residues. The germline V gene has CDR1 MDHEN and CDR2 SYDVKM.

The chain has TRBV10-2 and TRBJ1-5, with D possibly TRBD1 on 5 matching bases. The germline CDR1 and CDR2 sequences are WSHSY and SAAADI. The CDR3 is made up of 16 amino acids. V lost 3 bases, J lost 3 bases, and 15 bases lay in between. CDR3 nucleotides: TGCGCCAGCAGTGAAGAGACAGTTTTTTCCAATCAGCCCCAGCATTTT. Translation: CASSEETVFSNQPQHF.

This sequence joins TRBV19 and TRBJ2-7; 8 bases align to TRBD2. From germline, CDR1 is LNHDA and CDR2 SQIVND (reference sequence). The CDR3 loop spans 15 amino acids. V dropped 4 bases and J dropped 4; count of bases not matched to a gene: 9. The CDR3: CASSTSSGGAYEQYF. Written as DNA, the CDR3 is TGTGCCAGTAGTACTTCCTCGGGGGGGGCGTACGAGCAGTACTTC.

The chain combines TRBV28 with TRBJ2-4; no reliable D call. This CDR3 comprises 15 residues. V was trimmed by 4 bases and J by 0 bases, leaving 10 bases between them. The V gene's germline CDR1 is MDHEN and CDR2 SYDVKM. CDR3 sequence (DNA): TGTGCCAGCAGTTCGCCAGGATTAGCCAAAAACATTCAGTACTTC. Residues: CASSSPGLAKNIQYF.

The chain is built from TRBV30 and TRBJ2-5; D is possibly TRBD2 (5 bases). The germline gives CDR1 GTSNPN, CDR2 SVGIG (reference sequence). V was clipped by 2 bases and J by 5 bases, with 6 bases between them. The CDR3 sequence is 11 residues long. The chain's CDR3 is CAWSLAETQYF. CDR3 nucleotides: TGTGCCTGGAGTTTAGCGGAGACCCAGTACTTC.

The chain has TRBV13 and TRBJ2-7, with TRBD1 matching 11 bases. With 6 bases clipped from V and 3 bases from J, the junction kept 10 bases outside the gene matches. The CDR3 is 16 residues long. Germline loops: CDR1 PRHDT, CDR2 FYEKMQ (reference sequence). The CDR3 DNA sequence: TGTGCCAGCAGACCTGGGACAGGGGGGCCCCTCTACGAGCAGTACTTC. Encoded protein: CASRPGTGGPLYEQYF. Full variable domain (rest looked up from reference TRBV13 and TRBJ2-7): AAGVIQSPRHLIKEKRETATLKCYPIPRHDTVYWYQQGPGQDPQFLISFYEKMQSDKGSIPDRFSAQQFSDYHSELNMSSLELGDSALYFCASRPGTGGPLYEQYFGPGTRLTVT.

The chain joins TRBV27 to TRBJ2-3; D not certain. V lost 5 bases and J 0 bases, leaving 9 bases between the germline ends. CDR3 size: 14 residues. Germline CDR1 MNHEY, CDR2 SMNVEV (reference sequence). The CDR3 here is CASSRSTSTDTQYF. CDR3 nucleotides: TGTGCCAGCAGTCGATCCACTAGCACAGATACGCAGTATTTT.

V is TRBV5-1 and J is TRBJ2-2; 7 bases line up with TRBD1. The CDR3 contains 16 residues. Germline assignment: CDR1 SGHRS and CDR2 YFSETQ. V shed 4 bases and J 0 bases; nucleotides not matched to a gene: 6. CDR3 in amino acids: CASSHPGGTNTGELFF. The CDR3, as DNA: TGCGCCAGCAGCCACCCAGGGGGAACGAACACCGGGGAGCTGTTTTTT.

CDR3 bases: TGCGCCAGCAGCCTTATCAGTCCCATGGGACTAGCGGGATGGGATACGCAGTATTTT. As protein: CASSLISPMGLAGWDTQYF. V is TRBV4-1 and J is TRBJ2-3, with 13 bases identical to TRBD2. V shed 4 bases and J 6 bases; nucleotides not matched to a gene: 16. Germline CDR1 and CDR2: MGHRA and YSYEKL. This CDR3 comprises 19 residues.

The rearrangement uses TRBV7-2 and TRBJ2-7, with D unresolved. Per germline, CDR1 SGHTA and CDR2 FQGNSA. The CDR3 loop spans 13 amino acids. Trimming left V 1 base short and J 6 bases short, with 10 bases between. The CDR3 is CASSLVMAGEQYF. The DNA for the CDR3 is TGTGCCAGCAGCTTAGTGATGGCAGGCGAGCAGTACTTC.

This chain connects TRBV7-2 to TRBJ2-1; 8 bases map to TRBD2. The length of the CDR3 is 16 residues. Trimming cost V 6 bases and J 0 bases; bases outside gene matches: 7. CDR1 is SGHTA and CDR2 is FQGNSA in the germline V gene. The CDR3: CASRRIAGSSYNEQFF. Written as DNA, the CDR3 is TGTGCCAGCAGGCGCATAGCGGGAAGCTCCTACAATGAGCAGTTCTTC.

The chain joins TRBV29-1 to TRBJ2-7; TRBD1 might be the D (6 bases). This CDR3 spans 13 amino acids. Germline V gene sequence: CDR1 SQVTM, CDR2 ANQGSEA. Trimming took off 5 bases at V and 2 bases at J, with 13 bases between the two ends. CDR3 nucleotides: TGCAGCGTTTCCCTTAGACAGGCCTACGAGCAGTACTTC. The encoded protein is CSVSLRQAYEQYF.

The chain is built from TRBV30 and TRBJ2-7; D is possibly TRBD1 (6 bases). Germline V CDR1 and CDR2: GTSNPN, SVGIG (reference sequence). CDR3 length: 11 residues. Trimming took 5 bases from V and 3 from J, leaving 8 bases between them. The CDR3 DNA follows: TGTGCCTGGTCGGACAGCTACGAGCAGTACTTC. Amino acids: CAWSDSYEQYF.

The chain's CDR3 is CASSGGRNQPQHF. The CDR3 DNA reads as TGTGCCAGCAGCGGGGGGCGGAATCAGCCCCAGCATTTT. The rearrangement links TRBV27 to TRBJ1-5, with D maybe TRBD1 (6 bases). The ends were cut back, 6 bases at V and 4 bases at J, with 10 bases in the middle. Germline CDR1 reads MNHEY; CDR2 reads SMNVEV (reference sequence). The CDR3 is 13 amino acids.

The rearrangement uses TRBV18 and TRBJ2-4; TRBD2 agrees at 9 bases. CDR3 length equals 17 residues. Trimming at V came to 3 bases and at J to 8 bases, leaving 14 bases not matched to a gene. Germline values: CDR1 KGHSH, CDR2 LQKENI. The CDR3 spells CASSPTTSSGIRDIQYF. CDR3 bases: TGTGCCAGCTCACCTACGACGTCTAGCGGGATCCGGGACATTCAGTACTTC.

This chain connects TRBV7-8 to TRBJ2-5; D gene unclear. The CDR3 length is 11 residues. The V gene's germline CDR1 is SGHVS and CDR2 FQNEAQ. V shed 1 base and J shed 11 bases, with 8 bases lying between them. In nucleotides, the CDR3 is TGTGCCAGCAGCTTAGGGCCGGAGCAGTACTTC. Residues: CASSLGPEQYF.

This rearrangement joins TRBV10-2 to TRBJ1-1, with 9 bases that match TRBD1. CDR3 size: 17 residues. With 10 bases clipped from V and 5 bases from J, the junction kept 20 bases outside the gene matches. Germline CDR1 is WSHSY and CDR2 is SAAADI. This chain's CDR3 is CATLWVGQGLGVTEAFF. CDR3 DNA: TGCGCCACATTGTGGGTGGGACAGGGACTCGGTGTAACTGAAGCTTTCTTT.

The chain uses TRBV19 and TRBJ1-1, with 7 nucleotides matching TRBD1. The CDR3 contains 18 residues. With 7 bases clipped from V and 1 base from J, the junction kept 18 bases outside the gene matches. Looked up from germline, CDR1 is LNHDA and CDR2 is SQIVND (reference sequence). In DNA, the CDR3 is TGTGCCAGTAAAGTGAACGTCCGCCCGGGACAGAGGAACACTGAAGCTTTCTTT. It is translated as CASKVNVRPGQRNTEAFF.

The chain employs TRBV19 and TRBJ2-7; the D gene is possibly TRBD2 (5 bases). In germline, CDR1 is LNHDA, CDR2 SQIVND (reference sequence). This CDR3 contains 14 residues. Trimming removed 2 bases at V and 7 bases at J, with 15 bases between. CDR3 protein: CASSITGTIGEQYF. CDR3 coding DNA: TGTGCCAGTAGTATAACGGGAACCATTGGAGAGCAGTACTTC.

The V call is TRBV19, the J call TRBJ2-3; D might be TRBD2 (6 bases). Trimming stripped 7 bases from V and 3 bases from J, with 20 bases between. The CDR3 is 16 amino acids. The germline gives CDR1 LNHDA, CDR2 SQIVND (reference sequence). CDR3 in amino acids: CASTSLSGGRTDTQYF. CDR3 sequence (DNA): TGTGCCAGTACCTCATTGAGCGGAGGGAGGACAGATACGCAGTATTTT. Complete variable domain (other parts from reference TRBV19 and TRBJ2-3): DGGITQSPKYLFRKEGQNVTLSCEQNLNHDAMYWYRQDPGQGLRLIYYSQIVNDFQKGDIAEGYSVSREKKESFPLTVTSAQKNPTAFYLCASTSLSGGRTDTQYFGPGTRLTVL.

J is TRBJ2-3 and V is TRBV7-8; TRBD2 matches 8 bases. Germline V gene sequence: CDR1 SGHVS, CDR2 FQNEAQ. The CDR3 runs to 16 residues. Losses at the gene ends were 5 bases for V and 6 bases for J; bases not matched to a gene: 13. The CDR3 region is CASSGKLAAKGDTQYF. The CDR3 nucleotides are TGTGCCAGCAGCGGGAAACTAGCGGCGAAGGGGGATACGCAGTATTTT.

CDR3 sequence: CASRTGQDYEQYF. Here the CDR3 DNA reads TGTGCCAGCAGAACGGGACAGGACTACGAGCAGTACTTC. V gene TRBV6-1 combines with J gene TRBJ2-7; 8 nucleotides align to TRBD1. This CDR3 has 13 residues. J gave up 3 bases and V 6 bases, and 4 bases lay outside the gene matches. Per the germline V gene, CDR1 is MNHNS and CDR2 is SASEGT.

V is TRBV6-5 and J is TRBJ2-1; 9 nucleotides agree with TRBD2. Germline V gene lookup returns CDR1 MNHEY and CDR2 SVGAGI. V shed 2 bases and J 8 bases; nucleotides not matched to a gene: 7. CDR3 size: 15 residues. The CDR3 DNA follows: TGTGCCAGCAGTTACCGGGCGGGAGGGCCTGATGAGCAGTTCTTC. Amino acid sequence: CASSYRAGGPDEQFF.